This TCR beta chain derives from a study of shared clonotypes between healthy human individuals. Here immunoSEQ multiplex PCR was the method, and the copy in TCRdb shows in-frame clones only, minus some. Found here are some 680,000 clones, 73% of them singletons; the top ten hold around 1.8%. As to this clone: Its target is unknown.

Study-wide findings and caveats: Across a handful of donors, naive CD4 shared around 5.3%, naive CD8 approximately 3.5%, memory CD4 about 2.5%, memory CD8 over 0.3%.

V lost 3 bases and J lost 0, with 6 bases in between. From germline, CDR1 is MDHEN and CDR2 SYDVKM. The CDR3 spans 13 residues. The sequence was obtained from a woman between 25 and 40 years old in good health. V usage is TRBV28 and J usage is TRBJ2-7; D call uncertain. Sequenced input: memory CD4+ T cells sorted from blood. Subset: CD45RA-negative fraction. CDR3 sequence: CASSFAPSYEQYF. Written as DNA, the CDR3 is TGTGCCAGCAGTTTCGCCCCCTCCTACGAGCAGTACTTC.